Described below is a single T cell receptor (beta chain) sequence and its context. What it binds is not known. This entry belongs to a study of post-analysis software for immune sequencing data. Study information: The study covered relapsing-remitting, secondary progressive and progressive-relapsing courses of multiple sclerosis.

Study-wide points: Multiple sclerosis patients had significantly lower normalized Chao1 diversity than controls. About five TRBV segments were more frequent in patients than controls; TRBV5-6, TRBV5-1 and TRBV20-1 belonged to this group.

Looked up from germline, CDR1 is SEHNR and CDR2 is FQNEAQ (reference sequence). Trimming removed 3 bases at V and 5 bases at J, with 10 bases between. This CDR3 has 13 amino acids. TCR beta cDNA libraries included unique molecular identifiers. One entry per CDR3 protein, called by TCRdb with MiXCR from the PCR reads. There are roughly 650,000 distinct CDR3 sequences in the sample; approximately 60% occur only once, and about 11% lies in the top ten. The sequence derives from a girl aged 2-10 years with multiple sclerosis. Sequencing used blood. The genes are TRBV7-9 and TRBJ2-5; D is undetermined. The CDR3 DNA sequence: TGTGCCAGCAGCTTGGAAAAAAAGGAGACCCAGTACTTC. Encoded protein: CASSLEKKETQYF.